Described below is a single TCR beta chain sequence and its context. The sample belongs to a study of blood T cell repertoires in COVID-19. Background on the study: Samples taken during acute and convalescent COVID-19 were collected in the United States, Italy and Spain.

Germline loops: CDR1 SNHLY, CDR2 FYNNEI. With 8 bases removed from V and 1 base from J, the gap between germline ends came to 14 bases. This CDR3 region has 14 residues. Using immunoSEQ multiplex PCR, the repertoire was profiled, and TCRdb retains in-frame clones only, with some absent. The table includes about 250,000 clones, around nine tenths detected once. What was sequenced was peripheral blood. This clonotype was sampled from a man aged 25-40 years with acute or convalescent COVID-19. V is TRBV2 and J is TRBJ1-2; D uncertain. The chain's CDR3 is CASGREGNNYGYTF. The CDR3 DNA reads TGTGCCAGCGGCCGGGAAGGTAATAACTATGGCTACACCTTC.